A single sample gave rise to the 7 T cell receptor beta chains below, sequenced in a study of shared clonotypes between healthy human individuals (dated by TCRdb to about 2020). The protocol used for the library was the immunoSEQ multiplex PCR assay. Not all clones reach the TCRdb copy of this immuneACCESS table, which keeps in-frame sequences only. Checked studies attribute under half of the gap to unresolved V genes and leave the rest unexplained. This sample is represented by approximately 100,000 clones; approximately 61% of them were singletons. 45% of the sample is held by the ten biggest clonotypes. The sample taken for sequencing was memory CD8+ T cells sorted from blood. The label giving this sample's cell subset or site can be read as: CD45RO+ cells pooled with CCR7-negative TemRA cells. All receptors come from a man under 40 in good health.

The chain recombines TRBV25-1 with TRBJ2-7; no reliable D call. The germline CDR1 and CDR2 sequences are MGHDK and SYGVNS. The V end lost 4 bases, the J end lost 4 bases, and 11 bases lay between the germline ends. The CDR3 totals 13 residues. CDR3 protein: CASSVSEKYEQYF. Here the CDR3 DNA reads TGTGCCAGCAGTGTTTCGGAGAAGTACGAGCAGTACTTC.

V is TRBV27 and J is TRBJ2-2, with D perhaps given as TRBD1 or TRBD2 (5 bases each). The V end was cut by 8 bases, the J end by 1 base, with 11 bases between. Germline V gene lookup returns CDR1 MNHEY and CDR2 SMNVEV (reference sequence). The length of the CDR3 is 14 residues. This CDR3 is CASALGGNTGELFF. The CDR3 DNA reads as TGTGCCAGCGCCCTTGGGGGGAACACCGGGGAGCTGTTTTTT.

This chain links TRBV6-1 with TRBJ2-3; 9 bases agree with TRBD2. Germline loops: CDR1 MNHNS, CDR2 SASEGT. J was trimmed by 4 bases and V by 4 bases; bases with no gene match: 3. The CDR3 spans 14 residues. The CDR3 protein is CASSGLADSDTQYF. The CDR3 region has the DNA TGTGCCAGCAGTGGACTAGCGGACTCAGATACGCAGTATTTT.

Only a few counts were recorded for this clone. The chain uses TRBV25-1 and TRBJ2-1; 7 positions agree with TRBD1. The V segment lost 4 bases and the J segment 5 bases; nucleotides outside the gene matches: 14. Germline loops: CDR1 MGHDK, CDR2 SYGVNS. CDR3 length equals 17 residues. The CDR3 region has the DNA TGTGCCAGCAGTGGCCCCCCGAGGGACAGTTATGACAATGAGCAGTTCTTC. It specifies CASSGPPRDSYDNEQFF.

This clone came up a few times. The chain recombines TRBV12-5 with TRBJ1-5; D is ambiguous. From germline, CDR1 is LGHNT and CDR2 FRNRAP. The germline V and J ends were trimmed by 6 bases and 1 base, with 10 bases remaining between them. CDR3 size: 14 residues. The CDR3 DNA reads as TGTGCTAGTGGGGTGGACGGCAGCAATCAGCCCCAGCATTTT. Its protein is CASGVDGSNQPQHF.

The sample holds a few counts of this clone. The chain carries TRBV6-5 and TRBJ1-1, with D possibly TRBD1 on 5 matching bases. The CDR3 has 14 amino acids. V was cut by 1 base and J by 1 base, with 7 bases left in between. The germline V gene has CDR1 MNHEY and CDR2 SVGAGI. As DNA, the CDR3 is TGTGCCAGCAGTTACTACGGACAGAACACTGAAGCTTTCTTT. Its translation: CASSYYGQNTEAFF.

The chain joins TRBV2 to TRBJ2-5; possibly TRBD2 for D (5 bases). The CDR3 has 11 amino acids. Trimming removed 8 bases at V and 5 bases at J, with 9 bases between. Germline values: CDR1 SNHLY, CDR2 FYNNEI. CDR3 sequence (DNA): TGTGCCAGCGGACTGGGGGAGACCCAGTACTTC. The encoded protein is CASGLGETQYF.